Each of the 29 T cell receptor beta chains below was sequenced from the same sample in a study of PD-1 blockade in classical Hodgkin lymphoma. Profiling relied on immunoSEQ multiplex PCR, and the TCRdb table lists in-frame clones only, not all of them. The table has 15,000 to 20,000 clones, 75% to 95% seen once. The time point: newly diagnosed, previously untreated cHL patient sample. Material: peripheral blood mononuclear cells (PBMCs). These receptors originate from a human donor with classical Hodgkin lymphoma.

The chain links TRBV10-1 to TRBJ2-1; 9 nucleotides line up with TRBD2. Germline trimming cut 8 bases from V and 9 bases from J; bases unmatched to any gene: 11. CDR1 is WNHNN and CDR2 is SYGVQD in the germline V gene (reference sequence). This CDR3 has 14 amino acids. CDR3 DNA sequence: TGCGCCAGCGGTAGCGGGAGACTCGTGGGTGAGCAGTTCTTC. The encoded protein is CASGSGRLVGEQFF.

The chain couples TRBV4-1 to TRBJ2-3; D not resolved. Between the trimmed V and J ends, which lost 0 bases and 2 bases, there was a span of 6 bases. There are 14 residues in the CDR3. Germline V CDR1 and CDR2: MGHRA, YSYEKL. CDR3 DNA sequence: TGCGCCAGCAGCCAAGAATGGTACACAGATACGCAGTATTTT. The encoded protein is CASSQEWYTDTQYF.

Notes on this clone: Additional DNA sequences in this sample encode the identical CDR3. The chain is built from TRBV25-1 and TRBJ2-3; a weak D match, TRBD2 (5 bases). V was shortened by 6 bases and J by 0 bases, with 16 bases between the two germline ends. This CDR3 comprises 16 residues. Germline CDR1 MGHDK, CDR2 SYGVNS. The CDR3 region is CASSEPLADSTDTQYF. Written as DNA, the CDR3 is TGTGCCAGCAGCGAACCGCTAGCAGATAGCACAGATACGCAGTATTTT.

Here the CDR3 DNA reads TGTGCCAGCAGTGAAGACGGGTATAGGGGAAATCTCGAGCAGTACTTC. Translating it yields CASSEDGYRGNLEQYF. The chain couples TRBV25-1 to TRBJ2-7, with D possibly matching TRBD1 (5 bases). Germline lookup yields CDR1 MGHDK and CDR2 SYGVNS. Deletions cut 2 bases from V and 6 bases from J, with 20 bases between. This CDR3 has 16 amino acids.

This chain joins TRBV6-5 and TRBJ1-2; possible D gene TRBD1, 6 bases. This CDR3 is built from 15 residues. Trimming pared 0 bases from V and 3 bases from J, leaving 11 bases between. CDR1 and CDR2 from the germline V gene are MNHEY and SVGAGI. In nucleotides, the CDR3 is TGTGCCAGCAGTTACTCGGGGACAACTCACTATGGCTACACCTTC. As protein: CASSYSGTTHYGYTF.

The gene calls are TRBV21-1 and TRBJ2-1; the DNA was not compared with TRBD2, the D call given in the table. TRBV21-1 is a listed pseudogene. CDR3 size: 16 residues. CDR3 residues: CASSPRTGTPYNEQFF. The CDR3 bases are TGTGCCAGCAGCCCCCGAACCGGGACTCCCTACAATGAGCAGTTCTTC.

This sequence joins TRBV19 and TRBJ1-5; unclear D gene. Trimming cost V 5 bases and J 5 bases, with 10 bases left between them. Germline CDR1 is LNHDA and CDR2 is SQIVND (reference sequence). The CDR3 has 13 amino acids. CDR3 protein: CASSRGPDQPQHF. CDR3 coding DNA: TGTGCCAGTAGTCGGGGTCCGGATCAGCCCCAGCATTTT.

The chain carries TRBV25-1 and TRBJ2-6; 9 bases agree with TRBD1. The CDR3 loop spans 18 amino acids. CDR1 MGHDK and CDR2 SYGVNS come from the germline V gene. V shed 2 bases, J shed 1 base, and the junction held 6 bases outside the gene matches. CDR3 amino acids: CASSERTGEGSGANVLTF. In DNA, the CDR3 is TGTGCCAGCAGTGAAAGGACAGGGGAGGGGTCTGGGGCCAACGTCCTGACTTTC.

V is TRBV5-4 and J is TRBJ2-6; a possible D gene is TRBD2 (6 bases). There are 16 residues in the CDR3. Germline V lookup: CDR1 SGHNT, CDR2 YYREEE (reference sequence). Trimming removed 0 bases from V and 3 bases from J, with 10 bases in between. The CDR3 nucleotides are TGTGCCAGCAGCTTGGGTCAGGGAGGTGGGGCCAACGTCCTGACTTTC. It encodes CASSLGQGGGANVLTF.

J is TRBJ1-1 and V is TRBV19; TRBD1 is a possible D gene (6 bases). V lost 0 bases to trimming and J lost 3 bases, with 8 bases between them. CDR1 is LNHDA, CDR2 SQIVND, per germline (reference sequence). This CDR3 comprises 14 residues. The CDR3 reads CASSIEEGDTEAFF. For the CDR3, the DNA is TGTGCCAGTAGTATAGAAGAGGGGGACACTGAAGCTTTCTTT.

V usage is TRBV6-4 and J usage is TRBJ2-2; unclear D gene. CDR3 size: 13 residues. Germline V gives CDR1 MRHNA, CDR2 SNTAGT. V was trimmed by 3 bases and J by 3 bases, leaving 5 bases between them. CDR3 in DNA: TGTGCCAGCAGTGAGAAGGACACCGGGGAGCTGTTTTTT. This encodes CASSEKDTGELFF.

The CDR3 DNA reads TGTGCCAGCAGCTTAGGTGCGACTAAGTACGAGCAGTACTTC. Its translation is CASSLGATKYEQYF. The chain links TRBV7-9 to TRBJ2-7, with TRBD2 as a possible D gene (5 bases). V lost 1 base and J lost 4, with 11 bases in between. The germline CDR1 and CDR2 sequences are SEHNR and FQNEAQ (reference sequence). This CDR3 region has 14 residues.

This chain uses TRBV6-5 with TRBJ2-1; 7 bases map to TRBD2. Germline V CDR1 and CDR2: MNHEY, SVGAGI. The CDR3 has 14 amino acids. With V trimmed by 7 bases and J by 2 bases, 5 bases remained unmatched. The DNA of the CDR3 is TGTGCCAGCAAGCTAGGACTAGCCTACAATGAGCAGTTCTTC. Protein: CASKLGLAYNEQFF.

The V call is TRBV19, the J call TRBJ2-1; 8 bases line up with TRBD2. CDR3 length equals 16 residues. Germline assignment: CDR1 LNHDA and CDR2 SQIVND (reference sequence). V shed 7 bases and J 0 bases; nucleotides not matched to a gene: 8. For the CDR3, the DNA is TGTGCCAGTAATTCGATAGCGGGGAGCTCCTACAATGAGCAGTTCTTC. Protein product: CASNSIAGSSYNEQFF.

J is TRBJ2-7 and V is TRBV5-1; D may be TRBD1 (5 bases). The CDR3 has 13 residues. V was pared by 4 bases and J by 3 bases, with 11 bases between. From germline, CDR1 is SGHRS and CDR2 YFSETQ. CDR3 nucleotide sequence: TGCGCCAGCAGCAGGGTAGGGGACTACGAGCAGTACTTC. This sequence encodes CASSRVGDYEQYF.

The CDR3 reads CASSLRMADTQYF. CDR3 sequence (DNA): TGTGCCAGTAGTCTGCGGATGGCAGATACGCAGTATTTT. The chain couples TRBV19 to TRBJ2-3; unclear D gene. Germline V gene data show CDR1 as LNHDA and CDR2 as SQIVND (reference sequence). V lost 5 bases, J lost 4 bases, and 10 bases lay in between. The CDR3 loop spans 13 amino acids.

This clone was seen once. The rearrangement links TRBV10-3 to TRBJ2-1; D possibly corresponds to TRBD2 (6 bases). Trimming cost V 6 bases and J 5 bases, with 14 bases left between them. The CDR3 loop spans 14 amino acids. CDR1 is ENHRY and CDR2 is SYGVKD in the germline V gene. The CDR3 nucleotides are TGTGCCATCAGGCGACCGGGAGCTAACAATGAGCAGTTCTTC. Translation: CAIRRPGANNEQFF.

V gene TRBV9 combines with J gene TRBJ2-1; TRBD2 matches at 10 bases. CDR1 is SGDLS and CDR2 is YYNGEE in the germline V gene. The CDR3 extends over 16 amino acids. The ends lost 3 bases at V and 6 bases at J; junction bases unmatched: 9. CDR3 in DNA: TGTGCCAGCAGCGGAACCGGACTAGCGGCAATCAATGAGCAGTTCTTC. Translating it yields CASSGTGLAAINEQFF.

This chain uses TRBV5-6 with TRBJ2-1, with 8 positions matching TRBD2. The junction had 6 bases not matched to a gene; V was cut back by 2 bases and J by 8 bases. CDR3 length: 14 amino acids. From germline, CDR1 is SGHDT and CDR2 YYEEEE. CDR3 in DNA: TGTGCCAGCAGCTTCTACGGGAGGGCGCATGAGCAGTTCTTC. Amino acids: CASSFYGRAHEQFF.

The gene calls are TRBV7-3 and TRBJ2-1; D is ambiguous. The germline CDR1 and CDR2 sequences are SGHTA and FQGTGA. CDR3 length equals 14 residues. Trimming shortened V by 1 base and J by 6 bases, and 10 bases separated the two germline ends. CDR3 protein: CASSLIGPSNEQFF. For the CDR3, the DNA is TGTGCCAGCAGCTTAATCGGGCCAAGCAATGAGCAGTTCTTC.

The chain uses TRBV27 and TRBJ2-1; 11 bases agree with TRBD1. The CDR3 covers 16 residues. Germline V lookup: CDR1 MNHEY, CDR2 SMNVEV (reference sequence). V gave up 5 bases and J gave up 6 bases; unmatched junction bases: 9. In nucleotides, the CDR3 is TGTGCCAGCAGTCCCCCCCGGGACAGGGGGAGCAATGAGCAGTTCTTC. Its translation: CASSPPRDRGSNEQFF.

The J gene is TRBJ2-7, the V gene TRBV11-2, with D tentatively TRBD1 (7 bases). The CDR3 is 14 amino acids. Trimming removed 3 bases at V and 9 bases at J, with 18 bases between. In germline, CDR1 is SGHAT, CDR2 FQNNGV. The chain's CDR3 is CASSFSGGFFAQYF. Here the CDR3 DNA reads TGTGCCAGCAGCTTCTCAGGGGGGTTTTTCGCGCAGTACTTC.

V is TRBV28 and J is TRBJ2-7; D perhaps matches TRBD2 (6 bases). Germline V lookup: CDR1 MDHEN, CDR2 SYDVKM. The V gene lost 6 bases and the J gene lost 3 bases, with 18 bases spanning the gap. This CDR3 region has 15 residues. The CDR3 here is CASSPPRLTSYEQYF. In DNA, the CDR3 is TGTGCCAGCAGCCCCCCGCGTCTGACTAGCTACGAGCAGTACTTC. Full variable domain (rest looked up from reference TRBV28 and TRBJ2-7): DVKVTQSSRYLVKRTGEKVFLECVQDMDHENMFWYRQDPGLGLRLIYFSYDVKMKEKGDIPEGYSVSREKKERFSLILESASTNQTSMYLCASSPPRLTSYEQYFGPGTRLTVT.

The genes are TRBV2 and TRBJ2-1; D might be TRBD2 (6 bases). Germline V CDR1 and CDR2: SNHLY, FYNNEI. This CDR3 comprises 14 residues. The ends were cut back, 6 bases at V and 0 bases at J, with 9 bases in the middle. The CDR3 reads CASRAGSSYNEQFF. CDR3 bases: TGTGCCAGCAGGGCGGGAAGCTCCTACAATGAGCAGTTCTTC.

This rearrangement joins TRBV6-1 to TRBJ1-5; no clear D gene. V lost 2 bases and J lost 2, with 7 bases in between. The CDR3 is 14 residues long. Germline assignment: CDR1 MNHNS and CDR2 SASEGT. CDR3 residues: CASSELWGNQPQHF. The CDR3 region has the DNA TGTGCCAGCAGTGAACTCTGGGGCAATCAGCCCCAGCATTTT.

This sequence joins TRBV5-1 and TRBJ2-7, with D hard to call. Germline V gene lookup returns CDR1 SGHRS and CDR2 YFSETQ. V lost 1 base and J lost 0, with 5 bases in between. CDR3 size: 13 residues. The CDR3 is CASSLWASYEQYF. CDR3 in DNA: TGCGCCAGCAGCTTGTGGGCCTCCTACGAGCAGTACTTC.

V usage is TRBV25-1 and J usage is TRBJ1-1; unclear D gene. Trimming removed 4 bases at V and 1 base at J, with 7 bases between. The CDR3 extends over 13 amino acids. In germline, CDR1 is MGHDK, CDR2 SYGVNS. CDR3 sequence (DNA): TGTGCCAGCAGTGGACCAGGGAACACTGAAGCTTTCTTT. It yields the protein CASSGPGNTEAFF.

This sequence joins TRBV4-1 and TRBJ1-5; D is unresolved. Germline V gene sequence: CDR1 MGHRA, CDR2 YSYEKL. Deletions cut 0 bases from V and 1 base from J, with 10 bases between. CDR3 length: 16 amino acids. CDR3 in DNA: TGCGCCAGCAGCCAAGATGACCGGACCAGCAATCAGCCCCAGCATTTT. Its protein is CASSQDDRTSNQPQHF.

The gene calls are TRBV6-1 and TRBJ1-1; the D gene is possibly TRBD1 (6 bases). The V end lost 0 bases, the J end lost 11 bases, and 13 bases lay between the germline ends. Germline V gene sequence: CDR1 MNHNS, CDR2 SASEGT. CDR3 length: 13 amino acids. The CDR3 sequence: CASSEAGRGAAFF. For the CDR3, the DNA is TGTGCCAGCAGTGAAGCAGGCAGGGGTGCTGCTTTCTTT.